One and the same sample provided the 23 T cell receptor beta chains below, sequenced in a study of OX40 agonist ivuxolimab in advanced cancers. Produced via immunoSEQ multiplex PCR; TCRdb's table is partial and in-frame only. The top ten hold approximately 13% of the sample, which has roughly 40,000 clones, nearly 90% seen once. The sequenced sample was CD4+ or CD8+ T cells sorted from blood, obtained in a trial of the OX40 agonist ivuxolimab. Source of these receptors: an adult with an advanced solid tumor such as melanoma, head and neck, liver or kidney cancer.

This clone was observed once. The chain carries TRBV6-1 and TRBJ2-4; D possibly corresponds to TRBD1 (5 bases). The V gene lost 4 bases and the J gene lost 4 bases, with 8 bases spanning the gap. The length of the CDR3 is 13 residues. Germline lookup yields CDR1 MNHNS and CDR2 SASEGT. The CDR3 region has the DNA TGTGCCAGCAGTGGGGGCGGAAAAAACATTCAGTACTTC. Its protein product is CASSGGGKNIQYF.

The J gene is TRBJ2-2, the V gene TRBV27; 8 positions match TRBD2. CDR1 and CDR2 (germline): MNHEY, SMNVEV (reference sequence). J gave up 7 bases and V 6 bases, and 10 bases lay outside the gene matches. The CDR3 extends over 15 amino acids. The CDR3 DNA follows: TGTGCCAGCAGCAAACTAGCGGTGGGGGTCGGGGAGCTGTTTTTT. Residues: CASSKLAVGVGELFF.

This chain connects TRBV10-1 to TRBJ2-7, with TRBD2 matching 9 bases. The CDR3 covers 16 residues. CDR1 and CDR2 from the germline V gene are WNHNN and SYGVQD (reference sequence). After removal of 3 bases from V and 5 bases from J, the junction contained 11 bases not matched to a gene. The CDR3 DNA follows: TGCGCCAGCAGTGAAGGGTCTAGCGGGACTACCCACGAGCAGTACTTC. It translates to CASSEGSSGTTHEQYF.

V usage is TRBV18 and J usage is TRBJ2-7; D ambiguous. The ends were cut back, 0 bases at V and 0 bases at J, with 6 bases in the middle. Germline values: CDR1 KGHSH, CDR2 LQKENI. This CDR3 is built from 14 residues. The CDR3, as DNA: TGTGCCAGCTCACCACCTTTCATCTCCTACGAGCAGTACTTC. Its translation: CASSPPFISYEQYF.

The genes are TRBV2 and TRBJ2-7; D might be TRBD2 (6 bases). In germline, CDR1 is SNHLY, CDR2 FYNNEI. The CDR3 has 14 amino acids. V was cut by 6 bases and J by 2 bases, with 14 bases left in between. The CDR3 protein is CASRPSVIPYEQYF. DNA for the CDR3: TGTGCCAGCAGACCTAGCGTAATTCCCTACGAGCAGTACTTC.

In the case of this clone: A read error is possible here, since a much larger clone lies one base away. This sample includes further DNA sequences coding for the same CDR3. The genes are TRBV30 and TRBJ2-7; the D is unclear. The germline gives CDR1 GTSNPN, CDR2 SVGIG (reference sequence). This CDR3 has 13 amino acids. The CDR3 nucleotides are TGCGCCTGGAGTCGACCTCCTTCCCACGAGCAGTACTTC. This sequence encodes CAWSRPPSHEQYF.

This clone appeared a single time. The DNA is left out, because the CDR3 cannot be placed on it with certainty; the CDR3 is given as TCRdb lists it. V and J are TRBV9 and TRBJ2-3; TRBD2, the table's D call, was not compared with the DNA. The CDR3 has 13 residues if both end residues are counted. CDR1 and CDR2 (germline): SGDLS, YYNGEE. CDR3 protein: CASSVASGSALCF.

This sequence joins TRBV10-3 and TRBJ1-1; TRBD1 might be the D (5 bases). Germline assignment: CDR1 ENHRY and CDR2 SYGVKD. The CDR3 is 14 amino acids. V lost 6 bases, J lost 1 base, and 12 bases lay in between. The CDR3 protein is CAIRRGNPNTEAFF. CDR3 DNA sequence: TGTGCCATCAGACGGGGCAACCCGAACACTGAAGCTTTCTTT.

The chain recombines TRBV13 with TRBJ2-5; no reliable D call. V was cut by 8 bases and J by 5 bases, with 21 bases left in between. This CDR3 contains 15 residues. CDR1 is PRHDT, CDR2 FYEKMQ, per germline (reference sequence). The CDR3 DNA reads TGTGCCAGCGCCTCTGTTGCCCTATCGCGGGAGACCCAGTACTTC. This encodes CASASVALSRETQYF.

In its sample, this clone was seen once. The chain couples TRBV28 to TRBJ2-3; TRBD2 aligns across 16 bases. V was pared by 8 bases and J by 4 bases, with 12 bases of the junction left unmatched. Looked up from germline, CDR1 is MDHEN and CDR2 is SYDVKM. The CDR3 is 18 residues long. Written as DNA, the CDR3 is TGTGCCAGCTCAGTGGCCCCGGGACTAGCGGGAGGGCCAGATACGCAGTATTTT. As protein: CASSVAPGLAGGPDTQYF.

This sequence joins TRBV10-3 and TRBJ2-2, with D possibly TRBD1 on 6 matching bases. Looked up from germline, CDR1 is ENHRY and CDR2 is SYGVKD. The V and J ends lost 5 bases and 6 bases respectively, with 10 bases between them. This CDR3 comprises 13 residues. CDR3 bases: TGTGCCATCAGTAACAGGGACCCCGGGGAGCTGTTTTTT. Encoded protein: CAISNRDPGELFF.

The CDR3 region is CASSIYGDMGTQYF. CDR3 bases: TGTGCCAGTAGTATTTATGGGGATATGGGGACCCAGTACTTC. The chain joins TRBV19 to TRBJ2-5; no clear D gene. Germline loops: CDR1 LNHDA, CDR2 SQIVND (reference sequence). V was clipped by 3 bases and J by 7 bases, with 15 bases between them. The CDR3 is 14 residues long. The complete variable domain, with remaining parts taken from reference TRBV19 and TRBJ2-5, reads DGGITQSPKYLFRKEGQNVTLSCEQNLNHDAMYWYRQDPGQGLRLIYYSQIVNDFQKGDIAEGYSVSREKKESFPLTVTSAQKNPTAFYLCASSIYGDMGTQYFGPGTRLLVL.

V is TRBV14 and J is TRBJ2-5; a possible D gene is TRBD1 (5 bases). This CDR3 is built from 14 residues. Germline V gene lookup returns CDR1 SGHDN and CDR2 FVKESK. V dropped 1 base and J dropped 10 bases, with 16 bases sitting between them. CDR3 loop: CASSQAKGKADQYF. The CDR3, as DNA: TGTGCCAGCAGCCAAGCGAAGGGGAAGGCTGACCAGTACTTC.

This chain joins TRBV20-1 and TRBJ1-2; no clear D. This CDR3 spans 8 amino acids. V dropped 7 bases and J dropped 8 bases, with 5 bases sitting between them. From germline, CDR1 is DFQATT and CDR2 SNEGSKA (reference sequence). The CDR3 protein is CSVRGYTF. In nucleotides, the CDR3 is TGCAGTGTACGCGGCTACACCTTC.

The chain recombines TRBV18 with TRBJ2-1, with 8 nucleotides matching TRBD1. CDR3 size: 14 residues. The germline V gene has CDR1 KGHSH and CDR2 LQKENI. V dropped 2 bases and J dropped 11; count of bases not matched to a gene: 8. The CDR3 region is CASSPSGQGTKQFF. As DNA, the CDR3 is TGTGCCAGCTCACCATCAGGACAGGGCACCAAGCAGTTCTTC.

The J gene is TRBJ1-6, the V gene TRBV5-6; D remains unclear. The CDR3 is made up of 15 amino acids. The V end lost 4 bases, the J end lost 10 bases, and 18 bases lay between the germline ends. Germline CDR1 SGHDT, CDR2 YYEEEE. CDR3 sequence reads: CASSVVAAQVSPLHF. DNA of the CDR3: TGTGCCAGCAGCGTGGTGGCGGCTCAAGTGTCACCCCTCCACTTT.

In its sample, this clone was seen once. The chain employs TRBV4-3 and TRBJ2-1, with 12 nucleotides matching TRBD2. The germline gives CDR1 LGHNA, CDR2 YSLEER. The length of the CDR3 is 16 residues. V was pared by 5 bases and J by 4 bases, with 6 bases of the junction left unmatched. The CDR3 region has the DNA TGCGCCAGCAGCGACGGGACTAGCGGGCCATACAATGAGCAGTTCTTC. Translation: CASSDGTSGPYNEQFF.

This chain's CDR3 is CAISSAGAQETQYF. The CDR3 DNA follows: TGTGCCATCAGTTCGGCGGGGGCGCAAGAGACCCAGTACTTC. V usage is TRBV10-3 and J usage is TRBJ2-5; the D gene is possibly TRBD2 (7 bases). Trimming left V 5 bases short and J 2 bases short, with 12 bases between. The CDR3 consists of 14 residues. CDR1 and CDR2 from the germline V gene are ENHRY and SYGVKD.

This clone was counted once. CDR3 nucleotide sequence: TGTGCCAGCAGCAAGAAGCCTGGACAGGGGGCGGATCGTGAGACCCAGTACTTC. Translating it yields CASSKKPGQGADRETQYF. V gene TRBV21-1 combines with J gene TRBJ2-5; the table gives TRBD1 as D, unverified against the DNA. TRBV21-1 is a documented pseudogene. This CDR3 comprises 18 residues.

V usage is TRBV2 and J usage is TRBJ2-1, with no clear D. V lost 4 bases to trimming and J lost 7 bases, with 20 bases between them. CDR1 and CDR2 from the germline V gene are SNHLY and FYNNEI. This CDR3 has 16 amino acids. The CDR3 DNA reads TGTGCCAGCAGTGTCCCCGGGCTAGTTGGTGTTAATGAGCAGTTCTTC. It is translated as CASSVPGLVGVNEQFF.

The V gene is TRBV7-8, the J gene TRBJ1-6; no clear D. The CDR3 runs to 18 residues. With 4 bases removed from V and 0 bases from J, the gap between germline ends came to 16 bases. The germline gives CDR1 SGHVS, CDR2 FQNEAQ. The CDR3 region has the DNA TGTGCCAGCAGCTGGAGTGCTGGGGAGAGCTCCTATAATTCACCCCTCCACTTT. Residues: CASSWSAGESSYNSPLHF.

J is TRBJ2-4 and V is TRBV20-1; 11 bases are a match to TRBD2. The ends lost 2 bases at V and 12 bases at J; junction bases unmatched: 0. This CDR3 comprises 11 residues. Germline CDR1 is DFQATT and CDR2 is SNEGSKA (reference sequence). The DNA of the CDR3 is TGCAGTGCTAGAACTAGCGGGAGTCAGTACTTC. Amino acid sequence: CSARTSGSQYF.

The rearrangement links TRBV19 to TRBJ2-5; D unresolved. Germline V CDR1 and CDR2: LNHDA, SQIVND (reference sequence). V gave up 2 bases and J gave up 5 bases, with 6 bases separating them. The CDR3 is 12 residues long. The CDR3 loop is CASSITAETQYF. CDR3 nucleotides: TGTGCCAGTAGTATAACAGCGGAGACCCAGTACTTC.